These 29 T cell receptor beta chains were sequenced from one sample in a study of T cell repertoires in cytomegalovirus infection. One entry per CDR3 protein, called by TCRdb with MiXCR from the reads. The sample holds about 830,000 distinct CDR3 sequences; 30% to 35% are singletons and the top ten take about an eighth. Their antigens remain unidentified. Source: cultured CD8+ T cells from PBMCs, taken from culture after CMV antigen stimulation. The receptors derive from a human donor in good health (CMV status not recorded). Some clones in this sample may be carry-over from other donors' samples.

The CDR3 nucleotides are TGTGCCAGCAGCCAGGAGCCGAGAGACTATGGCTACACCTTC. Its translation: CASSQEPRDYGYTF. The rearrangement joins TRBV14 to TRBJ1-2, with D uncertain. The germline CDR1 and CDR2 sequences are SGHDN and FVKESK. The CDR3 has 14 amino acids. The V and J ends lost 3 bases and 3 bases respectively, with 11 bases between them.

This clonotype turned up a few times. The CDR3 sequence: CASSVEGHLNTDTQYF. The CDR3 DNA sequence: TGTGCCAGCAGCGTAGAAGGACACCTAAACACAGATACGCAGTATTTT. This chain joins TRBV9 and TRBJ2-3, with D possibly being TRBD1 (5 bases). Germline CDR1 reads SGDLS; CDR2 reads YYNGEE. V lost 0 bases and J lost 2, with 13 bases in between. The CDR3 spans 16 residues.

This chain joins TRBV7-2 and TRBJ2-3; TRBD2 matches 11 bases. CDR1 is SGHTA and CDR2 is FQGNSA in the germline V gene. The CDR3 length is 16 residues. V gave up 5 bases and J gave up 6 bases; unmatched junction bases: 10. CDR3: CASSPIGSGGADTQYF. CDR3 coding DNA: TGTGCCAGCAGCCCCATAGGTAGCGGGGGGGCCGATACGCAGTATTTT.

The chain has TRBV6-1 and TRBJ2-1; TRBD1 agrees at 8 bases. The V and J ends lost 6 bases and 5 bases, in that order; junction bases with no gene match: 9. In germline, CDR1 is MNHNS, CDR2 SASEGT. CDR3 length equals 15 residues. DNA of the CDR3: TGTGCCAGCAGGGTCCGGACAGGGTTTGACAATGAGCAGTTCTTC. Encoded protein: CASRVRTGFDNEQFF.

CDR3 loop: CASSILTANYGYTF. The CDR3 DNA reads TGTGCCAGTAGTATCTTGACAGCTAACTATGGCTACACCTTC. The chain carries TRBV19 and TRBJ1-2, with a possible D match to TRBD1 (5 bases). The V end was cut by 3 bases, the J end by 0 bases, with 8 bases between. This CDR3 has 14 residues. The germline gives CDR1 LNHDA, CDR2 SQIVND (reference sequence).

This clonotype was recorded a few times. J is TRBJ2-7 and V is TRBV14; TRBD1 matches at 7 bases. V shed 1 base and J 0 bases; nucleotides not matched to a gene: 3. The CDR3 consists of 15 residues. From germline, CDR1 is SGHDN and CDR2 FVKESK. Here the CDR3 DNA reads TGTGCCAGCAGCCAAGGACAGGGTCTCTCCTACGAGCAGTACGTC. Its translation: CASSQGQGLSYEQYV.

The chain joins TRBV7-9 to TRBJ1-2; D call uncertain. Germline V gene data show CDR1 as SEHNR and CDR2 as FQNEAQ (reference sequence). Trimming took off 4 bases at V and 2 bases at J, with 8 bases between the two ends. CDR3 length: 13 amino acids. The CDR3 reads CASSSSRNYGYTF. CDR3 DNA sequence: TGTGCCAGCAGCTCCTCCCGGAACTATGGCTACACCTTC. Based on the CDR3 plus reference TRBV7-9 and TRBJ1-2, the full variable domain is DTGVSQNPRHKITKRGQNVTFRCDPISEHNRLYWYRQTLGQGPEFLTYFQNEAQLEKSRLLSDRFSAERPKGSFSTLEIQRTEQGDSAMYLCASSSSRNYGYTFGSGTRLTVV.

This chain uses TRBV12-3 or TRBV12-4 with TRBJ2-3; D is unclear. The CDR3 is 15 residues long. V lost 5 bases, J lost 4 bases, and 16 bases lay in between. The CDR3 reads CASSPGNFSPDTQYF. The CDR3 DNA is TGTGCCAGCAGTCCAGGTAACTTCTCGCCAGATACGCAGTATTTT.

This chain connects TRBV6-4 to TRBJ2-1, with 11 bases matching TRBD2. With V trimmed by 2 bases and J by 8 bases, 5 bases remained unmatched. CDR3 size: 15 residues. The germline V gene encodes CDR1 MRHNA and CDR2 SNTAGT. CDR3 region: CASSDPTSGVDEQFF. The CDR3 nucleotides are TGTGCCAGCAGTGACCCGACTAGCGGGGTGGATGAGCAGTTCTTC.

This clonotype was seen only a few times. The genes are TRBV4-1 and TRBJ1-1; D possibly corresponds to TRBD1 (5 bases). The CDR3 sequence is 16 residues long. Trimming shortened V by 0 bases and J by 0 bases, and 11 bases separated the two germline ends. The V gene's germline CDR1 is MGHRA and CDR2 YSYEKL. The CDR3 region has the DNA TGCGCCAGCAGCCAAGAAGCAGGGCGAATGAACACTGAAGCTTTCTTT. Its translation: CASSQEAGRMNTEAFF.

The chain has TRBV12-3 or TRBV12-4 and TRBJ1-2; no clear D. The V gene lost 5 bases and the J gene lost 6 bases, with 16 bases spanning the gap. The CDR3 is 14 residues long. The CDR3 spells CASSPPGTVHGYTF. Written as DNA, the CDR3 is TGTGCCAGCAGTCCCCCGGGCACGGTGCATGGCTACACCTTC.

The chain uses TRBV7-9 and TRBJ2-5; maybe TRBD1 (6 bases). With 5 bases removed from V and 1 base from J, the gap between germline ends came to 11 bases. The CDR3 is 14 residues long. Germline-derived CDR1 and CDR2 are SEHNR and FQNEAQ (reference sequence). CDR3 nucleotides: TGTGCCAGCAGCCAGGACAGCGCCCAAGAGACCCAGTACTTC. Amino acid sequence: CASSQDSAQETQYF.

The genes are TRBV6-6 and TRBJ2-1; 7 bases align to TRBD2. The CDR3 runs to 14 residues. The V and J ends lost 2 bases and 6 bases, in that order; junction bases with no gene match: 4. Germline V gives CDR1 MNHNY, CDR2 SVGAGI (reference sequence). CDR3 in DNA: TGTGCCAGCAGTTACCCCGGGACTATCAATGAGCAGTTCTTC. Translating gives CASSYPGTINEQFF.

This clonotype was counted only a few times. The chain has TRBV12-5 and TRBJ2-2; no clear D. Germline loops: CDR1 LGHNT, CDR2 FRNRAP. The CDR3 contains 13 residues. With 2 bases removed from V and 4 bases from J, the gap between germline ends came to 5 bases. CDR3 sequence reads: CASGLPATGELFF. The CDR3 nucleotides are TGTGCTAGTGGTTTGCCGGCCACCGGGGAGCTGTTTTTT.

There are a few counts of this clonotype. In DNA form, the CDR3 reads TGTGCCACCGCAACTAGTTGGTGGGGATACAATGAGCAGTTCTTC. Its translation: CATATSWWGYNEQFF. This chain uses TRBV19 with TRBJ2-1; tentative D call: TRBD2 (5 bases). The CDR3 contains 15 residues. V lost 10 bases and J lost 4, with 20 bases in between. CDR1 is LNHDA and CDR2 is SQIVND in the germline V gene (reference sequence). The entire variable domain, with the rest obtained from reference TRBV19 and TRBJ2-1, is as follows: DGGITQSPKYLFRKEGQNVTLSCEQNLNHDAMYWYRQDPGQGLRLIYYSQIVNDFQKGDIAEGYSVSREKKESFPLTVTSAQKNPTAFYLCATATSWWGYNEQFFGPGTRLTVL.

This clonotype was seen a handful of times. The rearrangement uses TRBV6-2 or TRBV6-3 and TRBJ2-1, with TRBD2 matching over 9 bases. Germline trimming cut 1 base from V and 4 bases from J; bases unmatched to any gene: 5. CDR3 length: 16 residues. Germline V gene sequence: CDR1 MNHEY, CDR2 SVGEGT. The CDR3 loop is CASSYFAGGLYNEQFF. The CDR3 DNA reads TGTGCCAGCAGTTACTTTGCGGGGGGGCTATACAATGAGCAGTTCTTC.

In this sample, this clonotype turned up a few times. The V gene is TRBV24-1, the J gene TRBJ2-7; D not certain. Germline V gene lookup returns CDR1 KGHDR and CDR2 SFDVKD. The CDR3 has 13 residues. Trimming left V 1 base short and J 3 bases short, with 6 bases between. For the CDR3, the DNA is TGTGCCACCAGTGATTTAAGGAGCTACGAGCAGTACTTC. Encoded protein: CATSDLRSYEQYF.

The chain uses TRBV19 and TRBJ1-2; D gene unclear. In germline, CDR1 is LNHDA, CDR2 SQIVND (reference sequence). V was clipped by 1 base and J by 6 bases, with 15 bases between them. The CDR3 is made up of 15 amino acids. The CDR3 spells CASSIVYPPGNGYTF. The CDR3 bases are TGTGCCAGTAGTATAGTTTACCCCCCAGGCAATGGCTACACCTTC.

There are many counts of this clonotype. The chain uses TRBV7-6 and TRBJ1-1, with no clear D. Between the trimmed V and J ends, which lost 1 base and 0 bases, there was a span of 6 bases. Germline assignment: CDR1 SGHVS and CDR2 FNYEAQ. This CDR3 has 14 amino acids. In DNA form, the CDR3 reads TGTGCCAGCAGCTTAGAAACTCTGAACACTGAAGCTTTCTTT. It is translated as CASSLETLNTEAFF.

The chain is built from TRBV5-6 and TRBJ1-1, with 8 positions matching TRBD1. The length of the CDR3 is 14 residues. Trimming at V came to 4 bases and at J to 5 bases, leaving 7 bases not matched to a gene. The germline V gene has CDR1 SGHDT and CDR2 YYEEEE. CDR3 amino acids: CASSMTGERTEAFF. Here the CDR3 DNA reads TGTGCCAGCAGCATGACAGGGGAAAGGACTGAAGCTTTCTTT.

This chain connects TRBV6-1 to TRBJ1-2, with TRBD1 matching over 7 bases. CDR3 length: 14 amino acids. The germline gives CDR1 MNHNS, CDR2 SASEGT. V was clipped by 5 bases and J by 7 bases; unmatched bases: 10. Here the CDR3 DNA reads TGTGCCAGCAGTCGGCGGGACAGTGTCCCTGGCTACACCTTC. It specifies CASSRRDSVPGYTF.

This rearrangement joins TRBV6-5 to TRBJ2-5, with a possible D match to TRBD1 (6 bases). Germline lookup yields CDR1 MNHEY and CDR2 SVGAGI. The V end was cut by 2 bases, the J end by 5 bases, with 12 bases between. This CDR3 has 14 amino acids. CDR3 in amino acids: CASSYTDSSETQYF. DNA for the CDR3: TGTGCCAGCAGTTACACGGACAGTTCGGAGACCCAGTACTTC.

This chain joins TRBV7-9 and TRBJ2-1; 8 positions agree with TRBD1. The CDR3 consists of 15 residues. Trimming cost V 1 base and J 9 bases; bases outside gene matches: 8. CDR1 is SEHNR and CDR2 is FQNEAQ in the germline V gene (reference sequence). The CDR3 protein is CASSLDGQGMGEQFF. The CDR3 DNA is TGTGCCAGCAGCTTAGACGGACAGGGTATGGGTGAGCAGTTCTTC.

This clonotype has only a few counts. This chain links TRBV10-3 with TRBJ2-7, with 7 positions matching TRBD1. Trimming cost V 3 bases and J 7 bases; bases outside gene matches: 15. CDR1 and CDR2 from the germline V gene are ENHRY and SYGVKD. This CDR3 has 16 residues. CDR3 DNA sequence: TGTGCCATCAGTGATTATGGTGGGTATAGGGGGCAGGAGCAGTACTTC. Translating gives CAISDYGGYRGQEQYF.

The gene calls are TRBV5-5 and TRBJ2-3; D remains ambiguous. Germline values: CDR1 SGHKS, CDR2 YYEKEE (reference sequence). The V and J ends lost 4 bases and 0 bases respectively, with 15 bases between them. CDR3 length equals 16 residues. The CDR3 region is CASSERGVFSTDTQYF. In DNA form, the CDR3 reads TGTGCCAGCAGCGAGAGAGGAGTTTTTAGCACAGATACGCAGTATTTT.

The chain couples TRBV4-3 to TRBJ1-5, with 8 bases identical to TRBD1. The CDR3 extends over 15 amino acids. The V gene end was trimmed by 1 base and the J gene end by 6 bases; junction bases not matched to a gene: 5. CDR1 is LGHNA and CDR2 is YSLEER in the germline V gene. DNA of the CDR3: TGCGCCAGCAGCCAAGGGCCAGGGGGCGGTCAGCCCCAGCATTTT. Protein sequence: CASSQGPGGGQPQHF.

This clonotype was found a few times. This rearrangement joins TRBV15 to TRBJ1-5; TRBD1 matches 7 bases. Losses at the gene ends were 5 bases for V and 2 bases for J; bases not matched to a gene: 0. Germline V CDR1 and CDR2: LNHNV, YYDKDF (reference sequence). The CDR3 consists of 13 residues. For the CDR3, the DNA is TGTGCCACCAGCGACAGGGGCAATCAGCCCCAGCATTTT. Protein sequence: CATSDRGNQPQHF.

This clonotype was observed many times. The chain uses TRBV12-3 or TRBV12-4 and TRBJ1-1; D is perhaps TRBD1 (5 bases). The CDR3 runs 12 residues. V was pared by 7 bases and J by 5 bases, with 11 bases between. Here the CDR3 reads CASTVGGTEAFF. The CDR3 nucleotides read TGTGCCAGCACCGTGGGGGGAACTGAAGCTTTCTTT.

This clonotype was found a few times. This chain links TRBV15 with TRBJ1-4, with 9 bases aligning to TRBD1. J gave up 2 bases and V 1 base, and 2 bases lay outside the gene matches. The germline gives CDR1 LNHNV, CDR2 YYDKDF (reference sequence). CDR3 length: 16 amino acids. The CDR3 is CATSRGTGGTNEKLFF. The CDR3, as DNA: TGTGCCACCAGCAGAGGCACAGGGGGCACTAATGAAAAACTGTTTTTT.